A selection of T cell receptor beta chains follows, all from one sample in a study of blood T cell repertoires in COVID-19. Here immunoSEQ multiplex PCR was the method, and the copy in TCRdb shows in-frame clones only, minus some. The sample holds about 320,000 clones, approximately 88% seen once. The sequenced sample consisted of PBMCs or T cells enriched from blood (not recorded which). The receptors stem from a man aged 30-40 years who had recovered from COVID-19. Each CDR3 is given with its conserved first and last residue. D genes are given only for firm matches. Expanded clones are given a class, and other clones once, few, many or no size at all.

>TRBV27|TRBD1|NA|TRBJ2-6|19
TGTGCCAGCAGCGAAGCTCCGGGACAGCCCTTCTCTGGGGCCAACGTCCTGACTTTC
CASSEAPGQPFSGANVLTF
>TRBV27|NA|once|TRBJ2-3|16
TGTGCCAGCAGTCAGAAGCGGGTCCTTAGCACAGATACGCAGTATTTT
CASSQKRVLSTDTQYF
>TRBV18|TRBD1|NA|TRBJ1-2|13
TGTGCCAGCTCCGAGGACAGGAACTATGGCTACACCTTC
CASSEDRNYGYTF
>TRBV6-5|NA|once|TRBJ2-5|14
TGTGCCAGCAGTTACGGGGGGGCTCGTGAGACCCAGTACTTC
CASSYGGARETQYF
>TRBV27|TRBD1|NA|TRBJ1-2|16
TGTGCCAGCAGTTTAAGGAGGACAGGGGGGGACTATGGCTACACCTTC
CASSLRRTGGDYGYTF
>TRBV29-1|NA|NA|TRBJ1-1|12
TGCAGCGTTGGTGACAGAGACACTGAAGCTTTCTTT
CSVGDRDTEAFF
>TRBV7-8|TRBD1|many|TRBJ1-4|15
TGTGCCAGCAGCCCACCGGACAGGGGTTATGAAAAACTGTTTTTT
CASSPPDRGYEKLFF
>TRBV5-1|TRBD2|NA|TRBJ2-7|14
TGCGCCAGCAGCTTAACTAGCGGGGGATACGAGCAGTACTTC
CASSLTSGGYEQYF
>TRBV18|TRBD1|NA|TRBJ1-1|15
TGTGCCAGCTCACCGACAGGGGGCGTCGACACTGAAGCTTTCTTT
CASSPTGGVDTEAFF
>TRBV14|NA|NA|TRBJ1-5|17
TGTGCCAGCAGCCAAGAACCCATAGAAGATAGCAATCAGCCCCAGCATTTT
CASSQEPIEDSNQPQHF
>TRBV4-2|NA|NA|TRBJ1-5|15
TGTGCCAGCAGCCAAGCCCAGGACAGTACTCAGCCCCAGCATTTT
CASSQAQDSTQPQHF
>TRBV13|NA|NA|TRBJ1-2|15
TGTGCCAGCAGCTTAGGGACATGGGAGTGGAATGGCTACACCTTC
CASSLGTWEWNGYTF
>TRBV7-6|NA|NA|TRBJ2-7|15
TGTGCCAGCAGCTTAGCGATAGGGAGCTCCTACGAGCAGTACTTC
CASSLAIGSSYEQYF
>TRBV5-1|NA|NA|TRBJ2-1|16
TGCGCCAGCAGCTTGGGTGCGAGCGGAGACCACAATGAGCAGTTCTTC
CASSLGASGDHNEQFF
>TRBV13|NA|NA|TRBJ2-7|16
TGTGCCAGCAGCCTCCAGGGGTCGGGGTTAACCTACGAGCAGTACTTC
CASSLQGSGLTYEQYF
>TRBV27|TRBD2|NA|TRBJ2-5|16
TGTGCCAGCAGGGAGACTAGCGGGGGGGCGGGGAAGACCCAGTACTTC
CASRETSGGAGKTQYF
>TRBV10-1|NA|NA|TRBJ2-2|16
TGCGCCAGCAGTGAGTCTGGGGGACAGAACACCGGGGAGCTGTTTTTT
CASSESGGQNTGELFF
>TRBV6-5|NA|NA|TRBJ2-1|14
TGTGCCAGCAGTTACTCGAGTGAGAACAATGAGCAGTTCTTC
CASSYSSENNEQFF
>TRBV28|TRBD2|NA|TRBJ2-3|15
TGTGCCAGCAGTCGGGGAGGGGATTACACAGATACGCAGTATTTT
CASSRGGDYTDTQYF
>TRBV12-3/TRBV12-4|TRBD1|NA|TRBJ1-6|13
TGTGCCAGCAGGACAGGGGTGACTTCACCCCTCCACTTT
CASRTGVTSPLHF
>TRBV5-1|TRBD1|NA|TRBJ2-5|15
TGCGCCAGCAGCCCTTGGGGACAGGAGCAAGAGACCCAGTACTTC
CASSPWGQEQETQYF
>TRBV4-1|TRBD2|NA|TRBJ2-1|15
TGCGCCAGCAGCCAAACGGGACTAGCCTACAATGAGCAGTTCTTC
CASSQTGLAYNEQFF
>TRBV20-1|NA|once|TRBJ2-7|11
TGCAGTGCTCCGGTGCTCTACGAGCAGTACTTC
CSAPVLYEQYF
>TRBV10-1|NA|NA|TRBJ2-2|14
TGCGCCAGCAGGGATGAATTAGCGTCCGGGGAGCTGTTTTTT
CASRDELASGELFF
>TRBV11-2|TRBD1|NA|TRBJ2-7|15
TGTGCCAGCAGCCCTACCGGGACAGGCCGCTACGAGCAGTACTTC
CASSPTGTGRYEQYF
>TRBV19|TRBD1|NA|TRBJ1-5|16
TGTGCCAGTAGTATACCGGACGACAGGGGTTTTCAGCCCCAGCATTTT
CASSIPDDRGFQPQHF
>TRBV27|TRBD1|NA|TRBJ1-2|19
TGTGCCAGCAGTTTATCATCCGCCGGGACAGGGGGCGCGGGCTATGGCTACACCTTC
CASSLSSAGTGGAGYGYTF
>TRBV6-5|NA|NA|TRBJ1-1|15
TGTGCCAGCAGTATAGCTCCGGGTGTGAACACTGAAGCTTTCTTT
CASSIAPGVNTEAFF
>TRBV9|NA|once|TRBJ1-4|15
TGTGCCAGCAGCATCTCCGGCTCCCGGGGTGAAAAACTGTTTTTT
CASSISGSRGEKLFF
>TRBV28|TRBD1|NA|TRBJ1-2|12
TGTGCCAGCGAGGGACAGCGACATGGCTACACCTTC
CASEGQRHGYTF
>TRBV6-2/TRBV6-3|TRBD2|NA|TRBJ2-7|16
TGTGCCAGCAGTTACTCGGCGACTAGCGGGCGCTACGAGCAGTACTTC
CASSYSATSGRYEQYF
>TRBV3-1/TRBV3-2|NA|NA|TRBJ1-3|15
TGTGCCAGCAGCCAAGGGTCGGGCTCTGGAAACACCATATATTTT
CASSQGSGSGNTIYF
>TRBV12-2|NA|NA|TRBJ2-3|17
TGTGCAAGTCGCTTAGGGGGGCCCCAGGGAAACACAGATACGCAGTATTTT
CASRLGGPQGNTDTQYF
>TRBV5-1|NA|NA|TRBJ1-1|12
TGCGCCAGCAGCTTGGATAGCACTGAAGCTTTCTTT
CASSLDSTEAFF
>TRBV9|NA|NA|TRBJ1-5|11
TGTGCCAGCGGCCTGGGCCGGCCCCAGCATTTT
CASGLGRPQHF
>TRBV24-1|NA|NA|TRBJ2-1|17
TGTGCCACCAGTGACCACACACAGGTGAGCTCCTACAATGAGCAGTTCTTC
CATSDHTQVSSYNEQFF
>TRBV27|TRBD1|NA|TRBJ2-5|17
TGTGCCAGCAGTTTTTTTCGACAGGGTGGCCACCCGGAGACCCAGTACTTC
CASSFFRQGGHPETQYF
>TRBV18|TRBD1|NA|TRBJ2-7|15
TGTGCCAGCTCACCAGGGACAGGGGGGTCCTACGAGCAGTACTTC
CASSPGTGGSYEQYF
>TRBV11-3|NA|NA|TRBJ2-2|16
TGTGCCAGCAGCCCCTACAGGGCGGGTAATACCGGGGAGCTGTTTTTT
CASSPYRAGNTGELFF
>TRBV7-6|NA|NA|TRBJ2-1|13
TGTGCCAGCAGCTTTGGCCCCCCTGATGAGCAGTTCTTC
CASSFGPPDEQFF
>TRBV7-3|NA|NA|TRBJ2-1|14
TGTGCCAGCAGCTTAGCCAGGGAATACAATGAGCAGTTCTTC
CASSLAREYNEQFF
>TRBV2|TRBD2|NA|TRBJ2-1|16
TGTGCCAGCAGTTCAACGACTAGCGGGGGTGGCGATGAGCAGTTCTTC
CASSSTTSGGGDEQFF
>TRBV6-5|NA|NA|TRBJ1-5|15
TGTGCCAGCCCCCTGGGGAGAGGGAATGATCAGCCCCAGCATTTT
CASPLGRGNDQPQHF
>TRBV19|TRBD2|once|TRBJ2-1|15
TGTGCCAGTAGCCCTAGCGGGGGGTCCTACAATGAGCAGTTCTTC
CASSPSGGSYNEQFF
>TRBV10-3|TRBD1|NA|TRBJ1-6|14
TGTGCCATCAGCGGGACAGGGGGCGGTTCACCCCTCCACTTT
CAISGTGGGSPLHF
>TRBV28|NA|NA|TRBJ1-4|14
TGTGCCAGCAGGGGGGAGGGAGGGTATGAAAAACTGTTTTTT
CASRGEGGYEKLFF
>TRBV5-1|NA|NA|TRBJ2-7|13
TGCGCCAGCAGCTTATCCGGGATCCACGAGCAGTACTTC
CASSLSGIHEQYF
>TRBV5-1|TRBD2|NA|TRBJ2-2|15
TGCGCCAGCAGCTTCAGCGGGGGGGCCTCCGGGGAGCTGTTTTTT
CASSFSGGASGELFF
>TRBV9|NA|NA|TRBJ1-4|17
TGTGCCAGCAGCGTAAGTGTCGGAGAGATGGCTAATGAAAAACTGTTTTTT
CASSVSVGEMANEKLFF
>TRBV4-1|NA|NA|TRBJ2-4|15
TGCGCCAGCAGCCAGATGGGACTAGCCAAAAACATTCAGTACTTC
CASSQMGLAKNIQYF
>TRBV7-8|NA|NA|TRBJ1-4|13
TGTGCCAGCAGCCGCCGGTCGGGAGAAAAACTGTTTTTT
CASSRRSGEKLFF
>TRBV28|TRBD2|NA|TRBJ2-1|16
TGTGCCAGCAGTCCCCCTAGCGGGGGGAGGGGCGATGAGCAGTTCTTC
CASSPPSGGRGDEQFF
>TRBV12-5|NA|NA|TRBJ1-1|14
TGTGCTAGTGGTTTGGAGGGGCTCAACACTGAAGCTTTCTTT
CASGLEGLNTEAFF
>TRBV5-6|NA|NA|TRBJ1-2|15
TGTGCCAGCAGCTTGGGGGCCAGGCCTAACTATGGCTACACCTTC
CASSLGARPNYGYTF